These 27 T cell receptor beta chains share one sample of origin, sequenced in a study of response to subunit inactivated influenza vaccine. Using its own MiXCR run on the RT-PCR reads, TCRdb lists one record per CDR3 protein. Of under 550,000 distinct CDR3 sequences listed, approximately 6.9% are singletons. The source was PBMCs from blood, collected less than 25 months after vaccination. All receptors come from a man aged 50-75 years who received an inactivated influenza vaccine.

The chain carries TRBV12-3 or TRBV12-4 and TRBJ2-2; D is unclear. Trimming shortened V by 7 bases and J by 4 bases, and 10 bases separated the two germline ends. There are 13 residues in the CDR3. DNA of the CDR3: TGTGCCAGCAACCCTCAGGCCACCGGGGAGCTGTTTTTT. Its translation is CASNPQATGELFF.

This rearrangement joins TRBV12-3 or TRBV12-4 to TRBJ2-5; maybe TRBD2 (6 bases). The ends were cut back, 6 bases at V and 4 bases at J, with 12 bases in the middle. This CDR3 is 13 amino acids long. The DNA of the CDR3 is TGTGCCAGCAGCCCAGGACTAATAGAGACCCAGTACTTC. It is translated as CASSPGLIETQYF.

This clonotype was seen a few times. The chain joins TRBV10-3 to TRBJ2-7; the match to TRBD2 covers 8 bases. CDR3 length: 13 residues. Looked up from germline, CDR1 is ENHRY and CDR2 is SYGVKD. After removal of 6 bases from V and 5 bases from J, the junction contained 6 bases not matched to a gene. Written as DNA, the CDR3 is TGTGCCATCAGACCGGGACTAGAAAACGAGCAGTACTTC. Its protein is CAIRPGLENEQYF.

The DNA of the CDR3 is TGTGCCAGCTCACCCACGGTAGGGTCGGCAGATACGCAGTATTTT. Amino acid sequence: CASSPTVGSADTQYF. The J gene is TRBJ2-3, the V gene TRBV18; D is ambiguous. V dropped 3 bases and J dropped 4 bases, with 14 bases sitting between them. Germline CDR1 and CDR2: KGHSH and LQKENI. The CDR3 contains 15 residues. Drawing the rest from reference TRBV18 and TRBJ2-3, the complete variable domain is NAGVMQNPRHLVRRRGQEARLRCSPMKGHSHVYWYRQLPEEGLKFMVYLQKENIIDESGMPKERFSAEFPKEGPSILRIQQVVRGDSAAYFCASSPTVGSADTQYFGPGTRLTVL.

This clonotype turned up a few times. The chain employs TRBV15 and TRBJ1-2, with TRBD1 as a possible D gene (6 bases). This CDR3 spans 13 amino acids. Per the germline V gene, CDR1 is LNHNV and CDR2 is YYDKDF (reference sequence). With 5 bases removed from V and 7 bases from J, the gap between germline ends came to 14 bases. The CDR3 region is CATSRDRGGGYTF. CDR3 sequence (DNA): TGTGCCACCAGCCGGGATAGGGGGGGTGGCTACACCTTC. Full variable domain (remainder filled in from reference TRBV15 and TRBJ1-2): DAMVIQNPRYQVTQFGKPVTLSCSQTLNHNVMYWYQQKSSQAPKLLFHYYDKDFNNEADTPDNFQSRRPNTSFCFLDIRSPGLGDTAMYLCATSRDRGGGYTFGSGTRLTVV.

Worth noting for this clonotype: A much larger clone differs from this one at a single base, so this may be a read error. This chain joins TRBV5-5 and TRBJ1-1, with 11 bases matching TRBD1. This CDR3 contains 14 residues. In germline, CDR1 is SGHKS, CDR2 YYEKEE (reference sequence). CDR3 sequence reads: CAGSKGTGGTEAFF. CDR3 coding DNA: TGTGCCGGCAGCAAAGGGACAGGGGGGACTGAAGCTTTCTTT.

This clonotype came up a few times. This chain joins TRBV6-1 and TRBJ1-5; tentatively, D is TRBD1 (6 bases). There are 13 residues in the CDR3. From germline, CDR1 is MNHNS and CDR2 SASEGT. Trimming cost V 4 bases and J 6 bases, with 10 bases left between them. The chain's CDR3 is CASSAVGGQPQHF. CDR3 nucleotides: TGTGCCAGCAGTGCCGTAGGGGGTCAGCCCCAGCATTTT.

V gene TRBV11-2 combines with J gene TRBJ1-4, with D unclear. The CDR3 is made up of 15 amino acids. The V end was cut by 0 bases, the J end by 5 bases, with 10 bases between. From germline, CDR1 is SGHAT and CDR2 FQNNGV. CDR3 amino acids: CASSLDPSINEKLFF. For the CDR3, the DNA is TGTGCCAGCAGCTTAGATCCCTCCATCAATGAAAAACTGTTTTTT.

At least ten counts were recorded for this clonotype. V is TRBV7-2 and J is TRBJ2-1; D not resolved. Germline V CDR1 and CDR2: SGHTA, FQGNSA. The CDR3 sequence is 14 residues long. V was pared by 7 bases and J by 3 bases, with 13 bases between. The CDR3 region is CASTPDRYYNEQFF. The CDR3 DNA sequence: TGTGCCAGCACGCCGGACCGCTACTACAATGAGCAGTTCTTC.

There are many counts of this clonotype. This chain links TRBV9 with TRBJ2-5; D not certain. Trimming shortened V by 0 bases and J by 3 bases, and 15 bases separated the two germline ends. This CDR3 region has 16 residues. The germline gives CDR1 SGDLS, CDR2 YYNGEE. CDR3 bases: TGTGCCAGCAGCGTAGGATTTGGGTCGCGTAAAGAGACCCAGTACTTC. Translation gives CASSVGFGSRKETQYF.

In its sample, this clonotype was seen many times. The chain's CDR3 is CASSRGQRGGEKLFF. The CDR3 DNA sequence: TGCGCCAGCAGCAGGGGGCAACGGGGGGGTGAAAAACTGTTTTTT. This chain connects TRBV4-3 to TRBJ1-4, with 7 bases matching TRBD1. V shed 5 bases and J 7 bases; nucleotides not matched to a gene: 10. The germline V gene encodes CDR1 LGHNA and CDR2 YSLEER. CDR3 length: 15 residues.

This clonotype appeared a few times. The gene calls are TRBV10-1 and TRBJ2-5; 8 bases match TRBD2. The CDR3 contains 15 residues. Germline V gene sequence: CDR1 WNHNN, CDR2 SYGVQD (reference sequence). Trimming removed 2 bases from V and 3 bases from J; junction bases left unmatched: 5. As DNA, the CDR3 is TGCGCCAGCAGTGAGGCGGGGGGCTCGAAAGAGACCCAGTACTTC. Protein: CASSEAGGSKETQYF.

This clonotype was picked up many times. The chain recombines TRBV5-1 with TRBJ2-6, with a tentative D call TRBD1 (5 bases). The CDR3 length is 17 residues. With 0 bases removed from V and 0 bases from J, the gap between germline ends came to 10 bases. Germline assignment: CDR1 SGHRS and CDR2 YFSETQ. CDR3: CASSLGTFLSGANVLTF. CDR3 nucleotide sequence: TGCGCCAGCAGCTTGGGGACATTCCTCTCTGGGGCCAACGTCCTGACTTTC.

The table lists this clonotype with many counts. The chain recombines TRBV29-1 with TRBJ2-5; the match to TRBD2 covers 7 bases. Germline CDR1 SQVTM, CDR2 ANQGSEA. The trim removed 4 bases at V and 4 bases at J, leaving 9 bases unmatched. The CDR3 is 14 amino acids. The CDR3 loop is CSVAERGVGETQYF. In DNA, the CDR3 is TGCAGCGTTGCGGAACGGGGGGTCGGAGAGACCCAGTACTTC. Combining the CDR3 with reference TRBV29-1 and TRBJ2-5 gives the whole variable domain SAVISQKPSRDICQRGTSLTIQCQVDSQVTMMFWYRQQPGQSLTLIATANQGSEATYESGFVIDKFPISRPNLTFSTLTVSNMSPEDSSIYLCSVAERGVGETQYFGPGTRLLVL.

Ten or more counts support this clonotype. The rearrangement links TRBV9 to TRBJ1-1; D not certain. Germline lookup yields CDR1 SGDLS and CDR2 YYNGEE. The CDR3 is made up of 14 amino acids. Trimming removed 0 bases at V and 2 bases at J, with 8 bases between. CDR3 region: CASSVGQTNTEAFF. The CDR3 DNA follows: TGTGCCAGCAGCGTAGGGCAGACAAACACTGAAGCTTTCTTT.

This clonotype has only a few counts. The V and J genes are TRBV4-3 and TRBJ2-3, with TRBD2 identical over 11 bases. The CDR3 consists of 18 residues. Germline CDR1 LGHNA, CDR2 YSLEER. With V trimmed by 1 base and J by 6 bases, 12 bases remained unmatched. CDR3: CASSQGTRLAGGADTQYF. The DNA of the CDR3 is TGCGCCAGCAGCCAAGGGACACGTCTAGCGGGAGGTGCGGATACGCAGTATTTT.

This clonotype has only a few counts. The rearrangement joins TRBV14 to TRBJ1-4, with D uncertain. Trimming took 3 bases from V and 5 from J, leaving 7 bases between them. Germline CDR1 and CDR2: SGHDN and FVKESK. The CDR3 runs to 13 residues. In DNA, the CDR3 is TGTGCCAGCAGCCACAGACCAAATGAAAAACTGTTTTTT. This encodes CASSHRPNEKLFF.

This rearrangement joins TRBV20-1 to TRBJ1-2; a possible D gene is TRBD1 (5 bases). V was clipped by 3 bases and J by 1 base, with 12 bases between them. CDR3 length equals 14 residues. In germline, CDR1 is DFQATT, CDR2 SNEGSKA (reference sequence). The CDR3 protein is CSARGGRGNYGYTF. Here the CDR3 DNA reads TGCAGTGCTAGGGGGGGGAGGGGTAACTATGGCTACACCTTC.

V usage is TRBV18 and J usage is TRBJ2-7; D is undetermined. The CDR3 runs to 13 residues. Germline V gene sequence: CDR1 KGHSH, CDR2 LQKENI. Trimming shortened V by 4 bases and J by 3 bases, and 10 bases separated the two germline ends. CDR3 DNA sequence: TGTGCCAGCTCACAGGGATTTAACTACGAGCAGTACTTC. Residues: CASSQGFNYEQYF.

V gene TRBV5-8 combines with J gene TRBJ2-1; D might be TRBD2 (5 bases). The CDR3 length is 15 residues. Germline loops: CDR1 SGHTS, CDR2 YDEGEE. The V end lost 5 bases, the J end lost 2 bases, and 14 bases lay between the germline ends. CDR3: CASRVAASPYNEQFF. CDR3 nucleotides: TGTGCCAGCAGGGTTGCGGCTAGCCCCTACAATGAGCAGTTCTTC.

This clonotype came up many times. The chain employs TRBV4-1 and TRBJ1-1; D unresolved. This CDR3 region has 12 residues. Trimming took off 3 bases at V and 10 bases at J, with 12 bases between the two ends. The germline V gene encodes CDR1 MGHRA and CDR2 YSYEKL. The CDR3 nucleotides read TGCGCCAGCAGCCAGGGATTGTCAAGAGCTTTCTTT. Translating gives CASSQGLSRAFF.

Many counts were recorded for this clonotype. The V gene is TRBV6-5, the J gene TRBJ2-1; no clear D. This CDR3 has 12 residues. V was pared by 6 bases and J by 6 bases, with 9 bases between. Germline values: CDR1 MNHEY, CDR2 SVGAGI. Written as DNA, the CDR3 is TGTGCCAGCAGCGCTAGAGGCAATGAGCAGTTCTTC. It yields the protein CASSARGNEQFF.

The chain carries TRBV2 and TRBJ2-3; D is possibly TRBD2 (6 bases). The CDR3 is 14 residues long. V lost 4 bases to trimming and J lost 8 bases, with 16 bases between them. Germline assignment: CDR1 SNHLY and CDR2 FYNNEI. CDR3 amino acids: CASSVNRRGSTQYF. The CDR3 nucleotides are TGTGCCAGCAGTGTGAATCGGCGGGGTTCTACGCAGTATTTT. Full variable domain (missing parts from reference TRBV2 and TRBJ2-3): EPEVTQTPSHQVTQMGQEVILRCVPISNHLYFYWYRQILGQKVEFLVSFYNNEISEKSEIFDDQFSVERPDGSNFTLKIRSTKLEDSAMYFCASSVNRRGSTQYFGPGTRLTVL.

This rearrangement joins TRBV5-1 to TRBJ2-3, with D perhaps TRBD2 (7 bases). Between the trimmed V and J ends, which lost 3 bases and 3 bases, there was a span of 11 bases. CDR3 length equals 14 residues. CDR1 and CDR2 (germline): SGHRS, YFSETQ. CDR3 DNA: TGCGCCAGCAGCTGGGGAGGGACAACAGATACGCAGTATTTT. It is translated as CASSWGGTTDTQYF.

This clonotype has more than one count but fewer than ten. J is TRBJ1-2 and V is TRBV7-2; possibly TRBD1 for D (5 bases). V dropped 5 bases and J dropped 8 bases, with 24 bases sitting between them. The CDR3 runs to 16 residues. In germline, CDR1 is SGHTA, CDR2 FQGNSA. The CDR3 sequence is CASSPTSIVGTPGYTF. CDR3 coding DNA: TGTGCCAGCAGCCCCACCTCAATTGTAGGGACCCCGGGCTACACCTTC.

This clonotype was detected a few times. J is TRBJ2-1 and V is TRBV12-3 or TRBV12-4; D is perhaps TRBD1 (7 bases). V was clipped by 6 bases and J by 1 base, with 13 bases between them. The length of the CDR3 is 15 residues. The CDR3 DNA sequence: TGTGCCAGCAGGGAGGGGGACAGTTCCTACAATGAGCAGTTCTTC. Protein product: CASREGDSSYNEQFF.

The V call is TRBV20-1, the J call TRBJ2-1, with 11 bases identical to TRBD2. The V segment lost 0 bases and the J segment 2 bases; nucleotides outside the gene matches: 9. Germline lookup yields CDR1 DFQATT and CDR2 SNEGSKA (reference sequence). This CDR3 is 18 amino acids long. In DNA form, the CDR3 reads TGCAGTGCTAGAGATCAACCGGGACTAGCGGTTACCTACAATGAGCAGTTCTTC. Encoded protein: CSARDQPGLAVTYNEQFF.